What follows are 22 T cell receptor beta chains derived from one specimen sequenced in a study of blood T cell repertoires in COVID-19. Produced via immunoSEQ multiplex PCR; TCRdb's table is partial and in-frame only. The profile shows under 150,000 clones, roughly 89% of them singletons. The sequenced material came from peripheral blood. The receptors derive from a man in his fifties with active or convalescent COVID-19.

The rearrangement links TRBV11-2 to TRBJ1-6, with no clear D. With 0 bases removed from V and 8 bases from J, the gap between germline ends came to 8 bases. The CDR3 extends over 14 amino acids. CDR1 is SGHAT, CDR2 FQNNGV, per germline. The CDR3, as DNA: TGTGCCAGCAGCTTAGAGGGCCGCTATTCACCCCTCCACTTT. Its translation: CASSLEGRYSPLHF.

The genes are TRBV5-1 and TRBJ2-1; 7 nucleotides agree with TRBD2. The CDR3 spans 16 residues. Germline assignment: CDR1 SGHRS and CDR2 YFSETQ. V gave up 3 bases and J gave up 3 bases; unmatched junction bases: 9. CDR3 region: CASSSSQGGVYNEQFF. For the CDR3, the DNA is TGCGCCAGCAGCTCCTCCCAGGGAGGGGTCTACAATGAGCAGTTCTTC.

CDR3 in amino acids: CATSEADRGGNQPQHF. Written as DNA, the CDR3 is TGTGCCACCAGTGAGGCGGACAGGGGAGGCAATCAGCCCCAGCATTTT. This chain joins TRBV24-1 and TRBJ1-5; TRBD1 agrees at 9 bases. CDR1 and CDR2 from the germline V gene are KGHDR and SFDVKD. The V and J ends lost 4 bases and 2 bases, in that order; junction bases with no gene match: 5. This CDR3 region has 16 residues.

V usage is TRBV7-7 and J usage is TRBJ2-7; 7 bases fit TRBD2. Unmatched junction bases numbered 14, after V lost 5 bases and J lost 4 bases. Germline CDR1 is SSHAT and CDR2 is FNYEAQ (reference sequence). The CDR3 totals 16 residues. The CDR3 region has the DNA TGTGCCAGCAGCCCCTTTCCCGCCGGGAGGTGGTACGAGCAGTACTTC. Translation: CASSPFPAGRWYEQYF. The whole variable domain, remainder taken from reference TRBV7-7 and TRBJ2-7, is GAGVSQSPRYKVTKRGQDVTLRCDPISSHATLYWYQQALGQGPEFLTYFNYEAQPDKSGLPSDRFSAERPEGSISTLTIQRTEQRDSAMYRCASSPFPAGRWYEQYFGPGTRLTVT.

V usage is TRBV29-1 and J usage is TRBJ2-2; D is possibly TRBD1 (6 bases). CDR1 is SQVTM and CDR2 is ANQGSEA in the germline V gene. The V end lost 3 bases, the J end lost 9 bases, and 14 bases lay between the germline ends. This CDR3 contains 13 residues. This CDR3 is CSVERLGARELFF. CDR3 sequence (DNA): TGCAGCGTTGAGCGGCTGGGGGCAAGGGAGCTGTTTTTT.

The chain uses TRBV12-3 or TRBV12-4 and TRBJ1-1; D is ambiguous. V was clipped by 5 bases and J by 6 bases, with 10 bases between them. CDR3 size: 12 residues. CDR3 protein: CASSAPYSEAFF. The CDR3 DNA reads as TGTGCCAGCAGTGCCCCCTATTCTGAAGCTTTCTTT.

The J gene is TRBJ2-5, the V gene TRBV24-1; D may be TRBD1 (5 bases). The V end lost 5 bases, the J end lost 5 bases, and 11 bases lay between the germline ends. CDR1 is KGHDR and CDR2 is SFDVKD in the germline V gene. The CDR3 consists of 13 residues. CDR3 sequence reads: CATSVGVLETQYF. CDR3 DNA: TGTGCCACCAGTGTAGGGGTGCTGGAGACCCAGTACTTC.

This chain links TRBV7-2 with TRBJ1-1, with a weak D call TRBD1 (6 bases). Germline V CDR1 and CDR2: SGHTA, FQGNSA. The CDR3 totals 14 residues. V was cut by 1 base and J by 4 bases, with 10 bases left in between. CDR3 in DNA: TGTGCCAGCAGCTTAGAACAGGGTGGCACTGAAGCTTTCTTT. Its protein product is CASSLEQGGTEAFF. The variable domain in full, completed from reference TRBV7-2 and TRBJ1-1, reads GAGVSQSPSNKVTEKGKDVELRCDPISGHTALYWYRQSLGQGLEFLIYFQGNSAPDKSGLPSDRFSAERTGGSVSTLTIQRTQQEDSAVYLCASSLEQGGTEAFFGQGTRLTVV.

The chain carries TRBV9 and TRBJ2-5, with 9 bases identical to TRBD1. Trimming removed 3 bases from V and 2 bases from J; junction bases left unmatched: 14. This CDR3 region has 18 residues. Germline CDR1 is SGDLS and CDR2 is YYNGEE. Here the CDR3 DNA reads TGTGCCAGCAGCGGTAGTGCCCTCCGGGACAGGGCGCAAGAGACCCAGTACTTC. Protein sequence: CASSGSALRDRAQETQYF.

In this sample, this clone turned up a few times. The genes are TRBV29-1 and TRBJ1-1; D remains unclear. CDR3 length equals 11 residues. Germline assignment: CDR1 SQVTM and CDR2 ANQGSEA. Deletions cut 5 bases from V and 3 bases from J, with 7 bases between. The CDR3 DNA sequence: TGCAGCGTTATACACCACACTGAAGCTTTCTTT. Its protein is CSVIHHTEAFF. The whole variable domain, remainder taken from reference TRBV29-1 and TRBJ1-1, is SAVISQKPSRDICQRGTSLTIQCQVDSQVTMMFWYRQQPGQSLTLIATANQGSEATYESGFVIDKFPISRPNLTFSTLTVSNMSPEDSSIYLCSVIHHTEAFFGQGTRLTVV.

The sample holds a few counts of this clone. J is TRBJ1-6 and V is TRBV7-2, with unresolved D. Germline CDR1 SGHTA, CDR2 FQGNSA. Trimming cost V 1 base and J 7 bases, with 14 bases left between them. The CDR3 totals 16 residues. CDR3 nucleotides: TGTGCCAGCAGCTTAGGCGATCTGTATTTCAATTCACCCCTCCACTTT. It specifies CASSLGDLYFNSPLHF.

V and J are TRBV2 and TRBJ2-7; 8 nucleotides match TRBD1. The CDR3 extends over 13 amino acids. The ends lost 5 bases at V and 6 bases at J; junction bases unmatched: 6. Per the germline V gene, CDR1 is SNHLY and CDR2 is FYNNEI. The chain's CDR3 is CASSKDRVSEQYF. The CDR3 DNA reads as TGTGCCAGCAGTAAGGACAGGGTCTCCGAGCAGTACTTC.

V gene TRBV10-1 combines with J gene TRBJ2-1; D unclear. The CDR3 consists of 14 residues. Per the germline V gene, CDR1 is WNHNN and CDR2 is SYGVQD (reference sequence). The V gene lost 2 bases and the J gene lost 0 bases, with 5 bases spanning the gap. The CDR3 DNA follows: TGCGCCAGCAGTGAGATATCCTCCTACAATGAGCAGTTCTTC. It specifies CASSEISSYNEQFF.

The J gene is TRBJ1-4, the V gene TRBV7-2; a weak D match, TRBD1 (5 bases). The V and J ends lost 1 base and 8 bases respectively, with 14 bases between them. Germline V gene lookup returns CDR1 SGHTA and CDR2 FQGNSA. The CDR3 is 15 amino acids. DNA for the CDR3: TGTGCCAGCAGCTTAGGGGGCCGGGTGGGAGAAAAACTGTTTTTT. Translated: CASSLGGRVGEKLFF. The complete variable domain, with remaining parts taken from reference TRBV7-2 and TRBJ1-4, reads GAGVSQSPSNKVTEKGKDVELRCDPISGHTALYWYRQSLGQGLEFLIYFQGNSAPDKSGLPSDRFSAERTGGSVSTLTIQRTQQEDSAVYLCASSLGGRVGEKLFFGSGTQLSVL.

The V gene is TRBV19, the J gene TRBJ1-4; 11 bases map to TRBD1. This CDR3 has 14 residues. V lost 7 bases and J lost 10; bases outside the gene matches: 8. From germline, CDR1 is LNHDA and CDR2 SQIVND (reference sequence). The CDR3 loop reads CASTPGTGGRKLFF. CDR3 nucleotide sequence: TGTGCCAGTACCCCCGGGACAGGGGGACGAAAACTGTTTTTT.

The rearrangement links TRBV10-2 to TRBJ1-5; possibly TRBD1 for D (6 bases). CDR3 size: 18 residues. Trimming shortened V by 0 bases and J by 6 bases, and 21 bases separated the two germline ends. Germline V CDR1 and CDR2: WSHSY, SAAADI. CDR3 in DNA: TGCGCCAGCAGTGAGTCACCCGGACAGAGCATTATTGGTCAGCCCCAGCATTTT. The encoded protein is CASSESPGQSIIGQPQHF.

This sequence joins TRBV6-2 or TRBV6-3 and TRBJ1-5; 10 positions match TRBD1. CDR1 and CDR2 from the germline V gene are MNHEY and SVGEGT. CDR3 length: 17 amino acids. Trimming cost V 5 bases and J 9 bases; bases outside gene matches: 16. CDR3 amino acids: CASSTAGQGPQSMPQHF. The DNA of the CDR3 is TGTGCCAGCAGTACCGCGGGACAGGGGCCGCAATCAATGCCCCAGCATTTT.

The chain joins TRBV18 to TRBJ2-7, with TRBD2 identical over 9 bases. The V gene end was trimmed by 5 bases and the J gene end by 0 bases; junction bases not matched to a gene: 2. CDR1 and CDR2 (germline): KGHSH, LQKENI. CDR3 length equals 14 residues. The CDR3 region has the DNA TGTGCCAGCTCAGGTAGCGGGAGCTCCTACGAGCAGTACTTC. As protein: CASSGSGSSYEQYF.

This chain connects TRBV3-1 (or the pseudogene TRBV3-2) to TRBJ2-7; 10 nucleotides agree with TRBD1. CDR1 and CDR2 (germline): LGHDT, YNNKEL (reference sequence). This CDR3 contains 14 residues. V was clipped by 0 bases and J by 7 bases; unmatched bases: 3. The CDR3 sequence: CASSQEDRGQEQYF. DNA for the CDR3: TGTGCCAGCAGCCAAGAAGACAGGGGGCAAGAGCAGTACTTC.

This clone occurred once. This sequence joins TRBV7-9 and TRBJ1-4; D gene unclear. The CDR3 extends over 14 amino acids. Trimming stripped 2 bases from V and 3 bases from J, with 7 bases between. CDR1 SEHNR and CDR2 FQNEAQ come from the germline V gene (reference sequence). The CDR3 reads CASSLQQANEKLFF. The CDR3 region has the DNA TGTGCCAGCAGCTTACAGCAGGCTAATGAAAAACTGTTTTTT.

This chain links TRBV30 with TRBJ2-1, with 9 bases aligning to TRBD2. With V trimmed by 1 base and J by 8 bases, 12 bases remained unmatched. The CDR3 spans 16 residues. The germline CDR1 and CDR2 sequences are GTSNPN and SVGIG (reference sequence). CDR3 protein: CAWSDISGGRIYEQFF. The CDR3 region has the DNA TGTGCCTGGAGTGATATAAGCGGGGGGCGTATATATGAGCAGTTCTTC.

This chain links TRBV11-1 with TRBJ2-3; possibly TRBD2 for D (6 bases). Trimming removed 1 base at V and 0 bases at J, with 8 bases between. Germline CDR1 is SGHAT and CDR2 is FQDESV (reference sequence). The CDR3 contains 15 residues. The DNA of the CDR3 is TGTGCCAGCAGCTTAGGGGCGGGGAGCACAGATACGCAGTATTTT. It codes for CASSLGAGSTDTQYF.